This TCR beta chain was captured by sequencing in a study of STAT5B mutations in CD4+ large granular lymphocyte leukemia. Sequenced by immunoSEQ multiplex PCR; TCRdb stores in-frame clones only, minus some. Of about 38,000 clones in the sample, approximately 85% were seen once. Concerning this clone itself: What it binds is unknown.

This CDR3 region has 14 residues. CDR1 is SGHNT, CDR2 YENEEA, per germline. Trimming stripped 0 bases from V and 6 bases from J, with 10 bases between. Study-wide findings and caveats: Main leukemic clonotypes were patient-specific, but about 26% appeared at low frequency elsewhere.

The sequenced sample consisted of CD4+ T cells from blood buffy coats. The chain is built from TRBV11-3 and TRBJ2-3, with D possibly matching TRBD2 (6 bases). This TCR came from a human donor in good health. CDR3 residues: CASSLEWGVDTQYF. The CDR3 DNA follows: TGTGCCAGCAGCTTAGAATGGGGGGTCGATACGCAGTATTTT.